This passage covers 9 T cell receptor beta chains from one sample sequenced in a study of CXCR3-negative and CXCR3-positive naive CD8 T cells. Study-level results: CXCR3-expressing naive cells carried TRB CDR3s more hydrophobic than those of CXCR3-negative naive cells.

These receptors have no identified antigens. Preparation of TRB cDNA libraries relied on 5' RACE carrying UMI labels. TCRdb processed the 5' RACE reads again and assigns one entry to each CDR3 protein, with no DNA. This sample carries around 150,000 distinct CDR3 sequences, with around 0.37% going to the ten biggest clones. The specimen was naive CXCR3+ CD8+ T cells from blood. Subset described: CD45RO-CCR7+CD27+CD95- naive CD8+ T cells expressing CXCR3 (TNR3+). The receptors derive from a human donor in good health. Some clones in this sample may be carry-over from other donors' samples.

The genes are TRBV13 and TRBJ1-6. The CDR3 runs 15 residues. Germline loops: CDR1 PRHDT, CDR2 FYEKMQ (reference sequence). The CDR3 reads CASSPSRGPHSPLHF.

The rearrangement uses TRBV7-6 and TRBJ2-3; no DNA is available, so the TRBD2 call from TCRdb remains unchecked. This CDR3 spans 12 amino acids. The germline gives CDR1 SGHVS, CDR2 FNYEAQ. The CDR3 reads CASSSRLAPQYF.

J is TRBJ2-3 and V is TRBV5-6; the D call of TRBD1 rests on TCRdb alone, since no DNA is present to check it. From germline, CDR1 is SGHDT and CDR2 YYEEEE. The length of the CDR3 is 16 residues. CDR3 amino acids: CASSRDNNPFSDTQYF.

V gene TRBV29-1 combines with J gene TRBJ2-2. This CDR3 spans 14 amino acids. Germline V lookup: CDR1 SQVTM, CDR2 ANQGSEA. This chain's CDR3 is CSVDQNQNTGELFF.

The CDR3 loop reads CASSFEQVPGANVLTF. This sequence joins TRBV10-1 and TRBJ2-6; TCRdb names TRBD1, which stays unverified in the absence of DNA. Germline values: CDR1 WNHNN, CDR2 SYGVQD (reference sequence). The CDR3 runs to 16 residues.

The CDR3 reads CASSSFKTLAGGTYEQYF. The genes are TRBV13 and TRBJ2-7; TCRdb's assignment of TRBD2 cannot be checked, as there is no DNA. From germline, CDR1 is PRHDT and CDR2 FYEKMQ (reference sequence). The CDR3 is 18 residues long.

The chain joins TRBV12-3 or TRBV12-4 to TRBJ1-1. CDR3 length equals 12 residues. CDR3: CAISLLGTEAFF.

The rearrangement links TRBV29-1 to TRBJ2-1; TCRdb names TRBD2, which stays unverified in the absence of DNA. Germline V lookup: CDR1 SQVTM, CDR2 ANQGSEA. The CDR3 length is 13 residues. This chain's CDR3 is CSVGTVSYNEQFF.

V usage is TRBV29-1 and J usage is TRBJ2-1; there is no DNA to check the TCRdb D call of TRBD2. The V gene's germline CDR1 is SQVTM and CDR2 ANQGSEA. The CDR3 totals 13 residues. CDR3 sequence reads: CSVLVSSYNEQFF.